This TCR beta chain is drawn from a study of T cells in Graves' hyperthyroidism and ophthalmopathy. Points from the study as a whole: A 13 V-J signature model discriminated ophthalmopathy versus stable hyperthyroidism.

TCR beta CDR3 region amplification was performed from RNA transcripts. The HTBI set primed first-round TCR CDR3 RT-PCR. TCRdb recomputed calls from the multiplex PCR reads with MiXCR, one row per CDR3 protein. The table includes about 130,000 distinct CDR3 sequences, around 21% detected once. The V and J ends lost 3 bases and 3 bases respectively, with 18 bases between them. The CDR3 loop spans 16 amino acids. Germline loops: CDR1 MNHNS, CDR2 SASEGT. At least ten counts were recorded for this clonotype. Antigen: not known. Exclusions: uncontrolled infection, other autoimmune disease, pregnancy, lactation. Initially, at the first diagnosis of hyperthyroidism and before any ophthalmopathy symptoms, blood was sampled.

The clonotype originates from a woman aged 45-65 years with Graves' hyperthyroidism that later progressed to Graves' ophthalmopathy. The V gene is TRBV6-1, the J gene TRBJ2-7; D gene uncertain. Material for sequencing was blood. This CDR3 reads CASSDGLDPQIYEQYF. As DNA, the CDR3 is TGTGCCAGCAGTGACGGTCTAGACCCGCAAATCTACGAGCAGTACTTC.